Each of the 10 T cell receptor beta chains below was sequenced from the same sample in a study of graft-versus-host responses after intestinal transplantation. These TCRs are of unknown antigen specificity. Here immunoSEQ multiplex PCR was the method, and the copy in TCRdb shows in-frame clones only, minus some. The sample has some 80,000 clones, approximately 90% seen once. The sequencing here drew on unstimulated CD8+ T cells sorted from spleen or lymph node cells, taken before transplant. The source of these receptors is a human donor who was the organ donor for an intestinal transplant.

The chain employs TRBV30 and TRBJ2-7; the D is unclear. This CDR3 is 12 amino acids long. Trimming took off 0 bases at V and 2 bases at J, with 5 bases between the two ends. The germline gives CDR1 GTSNPN, CDR2 SVGIG (reference sequence). CDR3 sequence: CAWSVSAYEQYF. As DNA, the CDR3 is TGTGCCTGGAGTGTGTCAGCCTACGAGCAGTACTTC.

This chain links TRBV4-1 with TRBJ2-3, with 9 nucleotides matching TRBD2. V gave up 0 bases and J gave up 0 bases; unmatched junction bases: 4. This CDR3 contains 17 residues. Germline CDR1 reads MGHRA; CDR2 reads YSYEKL. The CDR3 protein is CASSQEGAGGSTDTQYF. The CDR3 nucleotides are TGCGCCAGCAGCCAAGAAGGAGCGGGAGGCAGCACAGATACGCAGTATTTT.

The V gene is TRBV28, the J gene TRBJ2-1, with 7 positions matching TRBD1. CDR3 length: 17 amino acids. V was pared by 6 bases and J by 4 bases, with 15 bases of the junction left unmatched. Germline loops: CDR1 MDHEN, CDR2 SYDVKM. DNA for the CDR3: TGTGCCAGCAGCTCTACCTCCCGGGACAGCCCTTACAATGAGCAGTTCTTC. It codes for CASSSTSRDSPYNEQFF. Full variable domain (rest looked up from reference TRBV28 and TRBJ2-1): DVKVTQSSRYLVKRTGEKVFLECVQDMDHENMFWYRQDPGLGLRLIYFSYDVKMKEKGDIPEGYSVSREKKERFSLILESASTNQTSMYLCASSSTSRDSPYNEQFFGPGTRLTVL.

The chain couples TRBV4-2 to TRBJ2-1, with 7 bases fitting TRBD2. The CDR3 loop spans 15 amino acids. Germline V gene data show CDR1 as LGHNA and CDR2 as YNFKEQ. Trimming took 2 bases from V and 2 from J; bases not matched to a gene: 3. CDR3 coding DNA: TGTGCCAGCAGCCAACAAGGGACTACCTACAATGAGCAGTTCTTC. Translated: CASSQQGTTYNEQFF.

The chain has TRBV14 and TRBJ2-3, with TRBD2 matching 10 bases. This CDR3 has 18 residues. Trimming removed 0 bases from V and 4 bases from J; junction bases left unmatched: 10. Germline V gene lookup returns CDR1 SGHDN and CDR2 FVKESK. The CDR3 DNA reads TGTGCCAGCAGCCAAGACGGCCCCGGGCTAGCGGGAGCAGATACGCAGTATTTT. This translates into CASSQDGPGLAGADTQYF.

Only one count was recorded for this clone. This rearrangement joins TRBV4-3 to TRBJ2-2; the D is unclear. Trimming took off 1 base at V and 2 bases at J, with 5 bases between the two ends. This CDR3 contains 14 residues. Per germline, CDR1 LGHNA and CDR2 YSLEER. CDR3 in DNA: TGCGCCAGCAGCCAAGTCTCCAACACCGGGGAGCTGTTTTTT. Its translation is CASSQVSNTGELFF.

The chain is built from TRBV9 and TRBJ2-1, with 10 bases matching TRBD1. The CDR3 loop spans 15 amino acids. Germline V gene sequence: CDR1 SGDLS, CDR2 YYNGEE. The junction had 6 bases not matched to a gene; V was cut back by 3 bases and J by 6 bases. CDR3 coding DNA: TGTGCCAGCAGCGCCGGGACAGGGGTCTCCAATGAGCAGTTCTTC. Translating gives CASSAGTGVSNEQFF. Together with reference TRBV9 and TRBJ2-1, the CDR3 gives the full variable domain: DSGVTQTPKHLITATGQRVTLRCSPRSGDLSVYWYQQSLDQGLQFLIQYYNGEERAKGNILERFSAQQFPDLHSELNLSSLELGDSALYFCASSAGTGVSNEQFFGPGTRLTVL.

This clone was recorded only once. V is TRBV5-1 and J is TRBJ1-1; D is uncertain. The CDR3 is 15 residues long. Germline V CDR1 and CDR2: SGHRS, YFSETQ. Trimming removed 0 bases at V and 3 bases at J, with 12 bases between. The CDR3 reads CASSLEWGVDTEAFF. The CDR3 bases are TGCGCCAGCAGCTTGGAATGGGGAGTAGACACTGAAGCTTTCTTT.

The gene calls are TRBV19 and TRBJ1-2, with D possibly TRBD1 on 5 matching bases. This CDR3 has 12 residues. V shed 7 bases and J shed 1 base, with 7 bases lying between them. Per the germline V gene, CDR1 is LNHDA and CDR2 is SQIVND (reference sequence). The CDR3 here is CASTGDNYGYTF. The CDR3 DNA sequence: TGTGCCAGTACGGGGGATAACTATGGCTACACCTTC. Together with reference TRBV19 and TRBJ1-2, the CDR3 gives the full variable domain: DGGITQSPKYLFRKEGQNVTLSCEQNLNHDAMYWYRQDPGQGLRLIYYSQIVNDFQKGDIAEGYSVSREKKESFPLTVTSAQKNPTAFYLCASTGDNYGYTFGSGTRLTVV.

The chain is built from TRBV19 and TRBJ2-7; TRBD2 matches at 14 bases. The CDR3 contains 15 residues. V dropped 5 bases and J dropped 3; count of bases not matched to a gene: 3. The germline gives CDR1 LNHDA, CDR2 SQIVND (reference sequence). Here the CDR3 DNA reads TGTGCCAGTAGTGTTGGGACTAGCGGGGGCTACGAGCAGTACTTC. Translating gives CASSVGTSGGYEQYF. The full variable domain, in which reference TRBV19 and TRBJ2-7 provide the parts outside the CDR3, is DGGITQSPKYLFRKEGQNVTLSCEQNLNHDAMYWYRQDPGQGLRLIYYSQIVNDFQKGDIAEGYSVSREKKESFPLTVTSAQKNPTAFYLCASSVGTSGGYEQYFGPGTRLTVT.